Presented here are 31 T cell receptor beta chains from one specimen sequenced in a study of T cell responses to AZD1222 COVID-19 vaccine. Sequencing was performed with immunoSEQ multiplex PCR; in TCRdb, only in-frame clones are kept and a portion is missing. The data hold approximately 100,000 clones, with roughly nine tenths observed a single time. The sequencing here drew on peripheral blood, taken on day 0 of AZD1222 vaccination. The source of these receptors is an adult in good health.

The chain recombines TRBV2 with TRBJ2-3, with D tentatively TRBD2 (5 bases). Trimming removed 3 bases at V and 2 bases at J, with 21 bases between. The CDR3 consists of 18 residues. Germline V gene sequence: CDR1 SNHLY, CDR2 FYNNEI. The CDR3 region is CASSDLTLRDYLTDTQYF. CDR3 nucleotide sequence: TGTGCCAGCAGTGACCTAACACTCCGGGATTACCTCACAGATACGCAGTATTTT.

V gene TRBV30 combines with J gene TRBJ1-4; D is uncertain. The CDR3 extends over 11 amino acids. V was clipped by 1 base and J by 8 bases, with 5 bases between them. Germline values: CDR1 GTSNPN, CDR2 SVGIG (reference sequence). CDR3 sequence reads: CAWSGREKLFF. In DNA, the CDR3 is TGTGCCTGGAGTGGAAGAGAAAAACTGTTTTTT.

This chain links TRBV9 with TRBJ1-5; 9 positions agree with TRBD1. This CDR3 has 15 residues. Germline trimming cut 3 bases from V and 7 bases from J; bases unmatched to any gene: 8. The V gene's germline CDR1 is SGDLS and CDR2 YYNGEE. The chain's CDR3 is CASSGDGTGRQPQHF. Here the CDR3 DNA reads TGTGCCAGCAGCGGAGATGGGACAGGGCGCCAGCCCCAGCATTTT.

The V gene is TRBV9, the J gene TRBJ2-3, with 10 bases fitting TRBD1. The CDR3 runs to 14 residues. V trimming: 2 bases; J trimming: 5 bases; junction bases outside the gene matches: 2. Germline CDR1 and CDR2: SGDLS and YYNGEE. The CDR3 nucleotides read TGTGCCAGCAGCGTGACAGGGGGCGAAGATACGCAGTATTTT. Translating it yields CASSVTGGEDTQYF.

J is TRBJ1-2 and V is TRBV27; D remains unclear. Trimming pared 2 bases from V and 5 bases from J, leaving 12 bases between. The CDR3 runs to 14 residues. The V gene's germline CDR1 is MNHEY and CDR2 SMNVEV (reference sequence). CDR3 nucleotides: TGTGCCAGCAGTTTAGTACCGGCCAATTATGGCTACACCTTC. It translates to CASSLVPANYGYTF.

This clone occurred a few times. This chain uses TRBV19 with TRBJ1-4; TRBD1 matches at 7 bases. Germline V gene sequence: CDR1 LNHDA, CDR2 SQIVND (reference sequence). Germline trimming cut 6 bases from V and 8 bases from J; bases unmatched to any gene: 12. The length of the CDR3 is 15 residues. CDR3 residues: CASSRRDSTTEKLFF. CDR3 coding DNA: TGTGCCAGTAGCCGCCGGGACAGTACTACAGAAAAACTGTTTTTT.

The chain recombines TRBV6-5 with TRBJ2-2; 8 bases line up with TRBD1. The CDR3 runs to 15 residues. The trim removed 6 bases at V and 6 bases at J, leaving 9 bases unmatched. CDR1 MNHEY and CDR2 SVGAGI come from the germline V gene. CDR3 nucleotides: TGTGCCAGCAGCCGGGACAGGTGGGATTCCGGGGAGCTGTTTTTT. Translated, it gives CASSRDRWDSGELFF.

The chain recombines TRBV5-4 with TRBJ2-7, with TRBD1 identical over 10 bases. Germline lookup yields CDR1 SGHNT and CDR2 YYREEE (reference sequence). There are 15 residues in the CDR3. The V and J ends lost 4 bases and 5 bases, in that order; junction bases with no gene match: 9. CDR3 coding DNA: TGTGCCAGCAGCCCCTGGACAGGGGGTATTCACGAGCAGTACTTC. It translates to CASSPWTGGIHEQYF.

The rearrangement uses TRBV30 and TRBJ1-4; no clear D. V lost 2 bases and J lost 0, with 16 bases in between. The CDR3 sequence is 17 residues long. Germline V gives CDR1 GTSNPN, CDR2 SVGIG (reference sequence). CDR3 in DNA: TGTGCCTGGAGTCTAAAGTTTCGATGGGCAACTAATGAAAAACTGTTTTTT. The encoded protein is CAWSLKFRWATNEKLFF.

As to this clone: Different DNA sequences within this sample yield the same CDR3. CDR3 coding DNA: TGCGCCAGCAGCTTGACAGGGAGGGATGGCTACACCTTC. Its protein is CASSLTGRDGYTF. This chain uses TRBV5-1 with TRBJ1-2; D possibly corresponds to TRBD1 (6 bases). The germline V and J ends were trimmed by 1 base and 6 bases, with 10 bases remaining between them. The germline CDR1 and CDR2 sequences are SGHRS and YFSETQ. There are 13 residues in the CDR3. The whole variable domain, remainder taken from reference TRBV5-1 and TRBJ1-2, is KAGVTQTPRYLIKTRGQQVTLSCSPISGHRSVSWYQQTPGQGLQFLFEYFSETQRNKGNFPGRFSGRQFSNSRSEMNVSTLELGDSALYLCASSLTGRDGYTFGSGTRLTVV.

The chain has TRBV28 and TRBJ1-5, with D unclear. The CDR3 is made up of 16 amino acids. Per germline, CDR1 MDHEN and CDR2 SYDVKM. V dropped 3 bases and J dropped 0 bases, with 12 bases sitting between them. CDR3 protein: CASSFIGSRSNQPQHF. The CDR3 DNA sequence: TGTGCCAGCAGTTTCATCGGCAGCCGTAGCAATCAGCCCCAGCATTTT.

The rearrangement links TRBV7-9 to TRBJ1-1; D not certain. The CDR3 length is 13 residues. Looked up from germline, CDR1 is SEHNR and CDR2 is FQNEAQ (reference sequence). V was cut by 0 bases and J by 7 bases, with 9 bases left in between. The CDR3 reads CASSLAGQIEAFF. For the CDR3, the DNA is TGTGCCAGCAGCTTAGCGGGCCAGATTGAAGCTTTCTTT. The full variable domain, completed using reference TRBV7-9 and TRBJ1-1, is DTGVSQNPRHKITKRGQNVTFRCDPISEHNRLYWYRQTLGQGPEFLTYFQNEAQLEKSRLLSDRFSAERPKGSFSTLEIQRTEQGDSAMYLCASSLAGQIEAFFGQGTRLTVV.

This chain connects TRBV11-2 to TRBJ1-4; D remains unclear. V was cut by 6 bases and J by 7 bases, with 12 bases left in between. The CDR3 covers 13 residues. CDR1 is SGHAT, CDR2 FQNNGV, per germline. The CDR3 sequence: CASSVSAGEKLFF. CDR3 nucleotides: TGTGCCAGCAGTGTCAGCGCTGGTGAAAAACTGTTTTTT.

The chain links TRBV25-1 to TRBJ1-2, with D possibly being TRBD1 (5 bases). Germline assignment: CDR1 MGHDK and CDR2 SYGVNS. The V end lost 1 base, the J end lost 8 bases, and 26 bases lay between the germline ends. The CDR3 runs to 18 residues. CDR3 residues: CASSESEQRGPAYYGYTF. The CDR3 DNA follows: TGTGCCAGCAGTGAATCAGAACAGCGGGGCCCCGCGTATTACGGCTACACCTTC.

The V and J genes are TRBV4-1 and TRBJ1-1; D call uncertain. Germline V lookup: CDR1 MGHRA, CDR2 YSYEKL. The length of the CDR3 is 16 residues. Deletions cut 1 base from V and 0 bases from J, with 12 bases between. Written as DNA, the CDR3 is TGCGCCAGCAGCCAAGGACTGGCCCCCATGAACACTGAAGCTTTCTTT. Its translation is CASSQGLAPMNTEAFF.

This clone came up once. This rearrangement joins TRBV6-6 to TRBJ1-3; the D gene is possibly TRBD1 (6 bases). Germline values: CDR1 MNHNY, CDR2 SVGAGI (reference sequence). Deletions cut 0 bases from V and 3 bases from J, with 6 bases between. This CDR3 spans 14 amino acids. CDR3 sequence reads: CASSYSTGGNTIYF. The CDR3 DNA follows: TGTGCCAGCAGTTACTCGACAGGTGGAAACACCATATATTTT.

The chain is built from TRBV3-1 (or the pseudogene TRBV3-2) and TRBJ1-5; a weak D match, TRBD1 (6 bases). Germline V CDR1 and CDR2: LGHDT, YNNKEL (reference sequence). The CDR3 runs to 14 residues. The V and J ends lost 6 bases and 3 bases respectively, with 12 bases between them. CDR3 residues: CASRPTGINQPQHF. CDR3 sequence (DNA): TGTGCCAGCAGGCCAACAGGGATCAATCAGCCCCAGCATTTT.

This chain joins TRBV7-3 and TRBJ2-6; D is undetermined. V lost 3 bases to trimming and J lost 3 bases, with 12 bases between them. Germline assignment: CDR1 SGHTA and CDR2 FQGTGA. CDR3 size: 16 residues. CDR3 DNA: TGTGCCAGCAGCTTTGCTTTGGGTGGTGGGGCCAACGTCCTGACTTTC. This encodes CASSFALGGGANVLTF.

This chain joins TRBV10-1 and TRBJ2-7, with 12 bases identical to TRBD1. Unmatched junction bases numbered 6, after V lost 4 bases and J lost 5 bases. This CDR3 has 15 amino acids. Germline CDR1 WNHNN, CDR2 SYGVQD (reference sequence). The CDR3: CASSVPGQGADEQYF. In DNA, the CDR3 is TGCGCCAGCAGTGTTCCGGGACAGGGGGCGGACGAGCAGTACTTC.

This chain joins TRBV4-1 and TRBJ1-6; no reliable D call. The V gene lost 1 base and the J gene lost 7 bases, with 14 bases spanning the gap. CDR1 and CDR2 from the germline V gene are MGHRA and YSYEKL. There are 16 residues in the CDR3. CDR3 loop: CASSQAGVFGNSPLHF. CDR3 bases: TGCGCCAGCAGCCAAGCTGGGGTTTTTGGGAATTCACCCCTCCACTTT.

This sequence joins TRBV7-9 and TRBJ2-1; 9 nucleotides agree with TRBD2. This CDR3 has 16 amino acids. Germline V gene data show CDR1 as SEHNR and CDR2 as FQNEAQ (reference sequence). Trimming took 0 bases from V and 9 from J; bases not matched to a gene: 9. The DNA of the CDR3 is TGTGCCAGCAGCTTAGCTTCGGGACTAGCCTTAGGTGAGCAGTTCTTC. Its translation: CASSLASGLALGEQFF.

This chain connects TRBV29-1 to TRBJ2-1; D is undetermined. Trimming left V 3 bases short and J 7 bases short, with 16 bases between. CDR3 length: 14 amino acids. Germline CDR1 reads SQVTM; CDR2 reads ANQGSEA. CDR3 in amino acids: CSVEGRVGMNEQFF. For the CDR3, the DNA is TGCAGCGTTGAGGGTCGTGTGGGGATGAATGAGCAGTTCTTC.

CDR3 residues: CASILLTYNEQFF. CDR3 in DNA: TGTGCCAGCATCCTCTTAACCTACAATGAGCAGTTCTTC. The V call is TRBV7-9, the J call TRBJ2-1; D is unresolved. Germline assignment: CDR1 SEHNR and CDR2 FQNEAQ (reference sequence). The CDR3 has 13 amino acids. Trimming stripped 7 bases from V and 2 bases from J, with 9 bases between.

V is TRBV19 and J is TRBJ2-3; 12 bases are shared with TRBD2. Germline V gene sequence: CDR1 LNHDA, CDR2 SQIVND (reference sequence). J gave up 6 bases and V 0 bases, and 7 bases lay outside the gene matches. The CDR3 is 17 amino acids. The CDR3 loop is CASSIDVLAGGTDTQYF. The CDR3 nucleotides are TGTGCCAGTAGTATAGATGTTCTAGCGGGAGGGACCGATACGCAGTATTTT.

This clone was seen more than once but under ten times. The rearrangement links TRBV7-2 to TRBJ1-5; possible D gene TRBD1, 6 bases. The V end was cut by 3 bases, the J end by 5 bases, with 14 bases between. The CDR3 runs to 15 residues. Per germline, CDR1 SGHTA and CDR2 FQGNSA. The CDR3 DNA sequence: TGTGCCAGCAGCTTGGAAACAGGGAGCCATCAGCCCCAGCATTTT. Protein product: CASSLETGSHQPQHF.

This sequence joins TRBV7-9 and TRBJ1-1, with D perhaps matching TRBD1 (5 bases). This CDR3 is 14 amino acids long. The V gene lost 3 bases and the J gene lost 4 bases, with 12 bases spanning the gap. CDR1 SEHNR and CDR2 FQNEAQ come from the germline V gene (reference sequence). In DNA, the CDR3 is TGTGCCAGCAGCTTTCAGGACAATCCCACTGAAGCTTTCTTT. Protein: CASSFQDNPTEAFF.

The chain links TRBV19 to TRBJ2-1, with TRBD2 identical over 8 bases. The J segment lost 7 bases and the V segment lost 5 bases, leaving 16 bases of the junction unmatched. The CDR3 consists of 17 residues. In germline, CDR1 is LNHDA, CDR2 SQIVND (reference sequence). CDR3 region: CASSPGLALLTGNEQFF. CDR3 nucleotides: TGTGCCAGTAGTCCCGGACTAGCACTCCTGACGGGGAATGAGCAGTTCTTC.

The rearrangement links TRBV6-1 to TRBJ1-2; 10 bases map to TRBD1. The CDR3 loop spans 16 amino acids. The trim removed 0 bases at V and 4 bases at J, leaving 5 bases unmatched. Germline V gene data show CDR1 as MNHNS and CDR2 as SASEGT. CDR3 in DNA: TGTGCCAGCAGTGAAGCCCCGGGACAGGGGACCTATGGCTACACCTTC. The encoded protein is CASSEAPGQGTYGYTF.

This clone has just one count. The chain employs TRBV28 and TRBJ1-6; D not certain. The CDR3 sequence is 14 residues long. Trimming left V 8 bases short and J 5 bases short, with 13 bases between. CDR1 and CDR2 from the germline V gene are MDHEN and SYDVKM. The CDR3 reads CASCTWNNNSPLHF. CDR3 coding DNA: TGTGCCAGCTGTACTTGGAACAATAATTCACCCCTCCACTTT. Complete variable domain (other parts from reference TRBV28 and TRBJ1-6): DVKVTQSSRYLVKRTGEKVFLECVQDMDHENMFWYRQDPGLGLRLIYFSYDVKMKEKGDIPEGYSVSREKKERFSLILESASTNQTSMYLCASCTWNNNSPLHFGNGTRLTVT.

The genes are TRBV2 and TRBJ2-1, with 7 bases matching TRBD2. CDR1 is SNHLY, CDR2 FYNNEI, per germline. This CDR3 contains 13 residues. After removal of 7 bases from V and 5 bases from J, the junction contained 5 bases not matched to a gene. The CDR3 sequence is CASTLAFNNEQFF. The CDR3 DNA reads as TGTGCCAGCACACTAGCGTTCAACAATGAGCAGTTCTTC.

The rearrangement joins TRBV6-5 to TRBJ2-1; D is ambiguous. CDR3 size: 15 residues. V was cut by 0 bases and J by 4 bases, with 10 bases left in between. Per germline, CDR1 MNHEY and CDR2 SVGAGI. CDR3 sequence reads: CASSYSRVPYNEQFF. CDR3 in DNA: TGTGCCAGCAGTTACTCGCGCGTCCCTTACAATGAGCAGTTCTTC.